The 22 T cell receptor beta chains below were found in one sample sequenced in a study of neoadjuvant nivolumab and ipilimumab in lung cancer. Clones were read by immunoSEQ multiplex PCR, and TCRdb kept only the in-frame ones, dropping some. The sample lists about 28,000 clones; 75% to 80% were seen once. The specimen was tumor tissue, collected after neoadjuvant nivolumab, alone or with ipilimumab, at or shortly before surgery. The receptors come from an adult with non-small cell lung cancer.

The J gene is TRBJ2-5, the V gene TRBV30; TRBD2 matches at 9 bases. Germline trimming cut 5 bases from V and 2 bases from J; bases unmatched to any gene: 6. Germline assignment: CDR1 GTSNPN and CDR2 SVGIG (reference sequence). The CDR3 totals 14 residues. CDR3 DNA: TGTGCCTGGGCGCGACTAGCGGTTCAAGAGACCCAGTACTTC. It translates to CAWARLAVQETQYF.

V gene TRBV20-1 combines with J gene TRBJ1-2, with D perhaps matching TRBD1 (6 bases). The V gene lost 8 bases and the J gene lost 8 bases, with 15 bases spanning the gap. The CDR3 spans 11 residues. Per the germline V gene, CDR1 is DFQATT and CDR2 is SNEGSKA (reference sequence). CDR3 in amino acids: CSPLTGSGYTF. The CDR3 bases are TGCAGTCCCCTTACAGGGTCCGGCTACACCTTC.

This chain connects TRBV4-3 to TRBJ2-1; D gene unclear. CDR3 length: 14 residues. V was trimmed by 1 base and J by 7 bases, leaving 11 bases between them. Germline CDR1 LGHNA, CDR2 YSLEER. In nucleotides, the CDR3 is TGCGCCAGCAGCCAAGGGGTCAATTGGAATGAGCAGTTCTTC. Protein product: CASSQGVNWNEQFF.

The rearrangement uses TRBV18 and TRBJ1-2; no clear D gene. The V end was cut by 3 bases, the J end by 3 bases, with 11 bases between. In germline, CDR1 is KGHSH, CDR2 LQKENI. The CDR3 contains 14 residues. CDR3 region: CASSPLVGDYGYTF. For the CDR3, the DNA is TGTGCCAGCTCACCTTTAGTCGGGGACTATGGCTACACCTTC.

The chain uses TRBV11-2 and TRBJ2-7; D may be TRBD2 (6 bases). Germline-derived CDR1 and CDR2 are SGHAT and FQNNGV. Trimming left V 5 bases short and J 5 bases short, with 13 bases between. CDR3 length: 13 amino acids. This CDR3 reads CASSPRLVHEQYF. In DNA form, the CDR3 reads TGTGCCAGCAGCCCCCGACTAGTCCACGAGCAGTACTTC.

V and J are TRBV2 and TRBJ2-1; 8 nucleotides match TRBD2. This CDR3 spans 17 amino acids. J lost 0 bases, V lost 5 bases, and 9 bases had no gene match. CDR1 SNHLY and CDR2 FYNNEI come from the germline V gene. The CDR3 is CASSFRTSRSSYNEQFF. The CDR3, as DNA: TGTGCCAGCAGTTTCCGGACTAGCCGTAGCTCCTACAATGAGCAGTTCTTC. Full variable domain (outside the CDR3, taken from reference TRBV2 and TRBJ2-1): EPEVTQTPSHQVTQMGQEVILRCVPISNHLYFYWYRQILGQKVEFLVSFYNNEISEKSEIFDDQFSVERPDGSNFTLKIRSTKLEDSAMYFCASSFRTSRSSYNEQFFGPGTRLTVL.

This chain joins TRBV5-4 and TRBJ1-2, with unresolved D. Trimming took off 0 bases at V and 7 bases at J, with 25 bases between the two ends. Germline CDR1 and CDR2: SGHNT and YYREEE (reference sequence). This CDR3 is 18 amino acids long. The CDR3 DNA reads as TGTGCCAGCAGCTTGGGTGATACCGTTAAGAGGAGGAGAGCTGGCTACACCTTC. It translates to CASSLGDTVKRRRAGYTF.

On this clone itself: One junction end disagrees with the germline gene, perhaps due to a read error. V gene TRBV2 combines with J gene TRBJ1-1, with D possibly TRBD1 on 5 matching bases. CDR3 size: 15 residues. Germline V gene sequence: CDR1 SNHLY, CDR2 FYNNEI. CDR3 sequence (DNA): TGTGCCAGCAGCGAAGGTCGCCAGGGTAACACTGAAGCTTTCTTT. It translates to CASSEGRQGNTEAFF.

In DNA, the CDR3 is TGTGCCAGCAGCCCCGAGCCCGGGAACTACAATGAGCAGTTCTTC. It encodes CASSPEPGNYNEQFF. The rearrangement joins TRBV7-2 to TRBJ2-1; D might be TRBD2 (5 bases). The CDR3 is made up of 15 amino acids. V was shortened by 5 bases and J by 3 bases, with 14 bases between the two germline ends. The V gene's germline CDR1 is SGHTA and CDR2 FQGNSA.

The V call is TRBV7-9, the J call TRBJ2-5; weak D call: TRBD2 (5 bases). Per the germline V gene, CDR1 is SEHNR and CDR2 is FQNEAQ (reference sequence). Trimming shortened V by 0 bases and J by 4 bases, and 12 bases separated the two germline ends. The CDR3 extends over 15 amino acids. The CDR3 DNA follows: TGTGCCAGCAGCTTAGCGCGGGCAGATATAGAGACCCAGTACTTC. Encoded protein: CASSLARADIETQYF. The full variable domain, its missing parts supplied by reference TRBV7-9 and TRBJ2-5, is DTGVSQNPRHKITKRGQNVTFRCDPISEHNRLYWYRQTLGQGPEFLTYFQNEAQLEKSRLLSDRFSAERPKGSFSTLEIQRTEQGDSAMYLCASSLARADIETQYFGPGTRLLVL.

By share of the sample, this clone is medium-sized. The chain carries TRBV6-6 and TRBJ2-4; 8 bases match TRBD1. Trimming at V came to 2 bases and at J to 8 bases, leaving 8 bases not matched to a gene. CDR1 and CDR2 from the germline V gene are MNHNY and SVGAGI (reference sequence). CDR3 size: 15 residues. Here the CDR3 DNA reads TGTGCCAGCAGTTACCAGGACAGGGCCGGTGACATTCAGTACTTC. It is translated as CASSYQDRAGDIQYF.

In this sample, this clone turned up a few times. V usage is TRBV6-1 and J usage is TRBJ2-3, with D perhaps given as TRBD1 or TRBD2 (6 bases each). CDR1 and CDR2 (germline): MNHNS, SASEGT. The V end lost 7 bases, the J end lost 1 base, and 15 bases lay between the germline ends. The CDR3 extends over 15 amino acids. CDR3 sequence reads: CASKLGGARTDTQYF. The CDR3 region has the DNA TGTGCCAGCAAGTTGGGGGGCGCCCGCACAGATACGCAGTATTTT.

The chain couples TRBV5-1 to TRBJ1-2; TRBD1 aligns across 9 bases. Germline CDR1 is SGHRS and CDR2 is YFSETQ. CDR3 length: 16 residues. V lost 4 bases and J lost 8; bases outside the gene matches: 15. The CDR3 loop is CASSPGTGWLKRGYTF. The CDR3 DNA is TGCGCCAGCAGCCCCGGGACAGGGTGGTTAAAGCGCGGCTACACCTTC.

This chain connects TRBV29-1 to TRBJ1-1, with D perhaps matching TRBD1 (6 bases). Germline V lookup: CDR1 SQVTM, CDR2 ANQGSEA. V was trimmed by 0 bases and J by 10 bases, leaving 6 bases between them. This CDR3 spans 10 amino acids. The CDR3 reads CSVEEGGAFF. In DNA form, the CDR3 reads TGCAGCGTTGAAGAAGGGGGAGCTTTCTTT.

This CDR3 is CASSPGQGTEQYF. DNA for the CDR3: TGTGCCAGCAGCCCGGGACAGGGGACCGAGCAGTACTTC. This chain joins TRBV2 and TRBJ2-7; 10 bases are a match to TRBD1. CDR1 SNHLY and CDR2 FYNNEI come from the germline V gene. This CDR3 is built from 13 residues. J gave up 6 bases and V 6 bases, and 5 bases lay outside the gene matches.

The J gene is TRBJ2-3, the V gene TRBV6-1; D not resolved. V was shortened by 5 bases and J by 6 bases, with 12 bases between the two germline ends. Germline V gene sequence: CDR1 MNHNS, CDR2 SASEGT. CDR3 length: 13 residues. The CDR3 bases are TGTGCCAGCAGTCCAAAACCCTCGGATACGCAGTATTTT. It yields the protein CASSPKPSDTQYF.

CDR3 nucleotide sequence: TGTGCCAGCGGACGGACAGGTTTGGCTCCCCTCCACTTT. Protein product: CASGRTGLAPLHF. The chain employs TRBV6-1 and TRBJ1-6; 7 bases map to TRBD1. V lost 8 bases and J lost 13; bases outside the gene matches: 11. This CDR3 is 13 amino acids long. Germline V lookup: CDR1 MNHNS, CDR2 SASEGT.

The rearrangement links TRBV6-5 to TRBJ2-1, with 10 nucleotides matching TRBD1. V lost 7 bases, J lost 2 bases, and 5 bases stayed unmatched. CDR1 is MNHEY, CDR2 SVGAGI, per germline. The CDR3 sequence is 15 residues long. The CDR3 protein is CASTRDRGTYNEQFF. In DNA form, the CDR3 reads TGTGCCAGCACGAGGGACAGGGGAACCTACAATGAGCAGTTCTTC.

The V call is TRBV18, the J call TRBJ2-5; D tentatively fits TRBD1 or TRBD2 (6 bases each). Germline V gives CDR1 KGHSH, CDR2 LQKENI. The V gene lost 3 bases and the J gene lost 5 bases, with 13 bases spanning the gap. This CDR3 has 14 amino acids. CDR3 coding DNA: TGTGCCAGCTCACCGATGGGGGGCGCGGAGACCCAGTACTTC. It is translated as CASSPMGGAETQYF.

The chain has TRBV27 and TRBJ2-7, with 11 positions matching TRBD2. The CDR3 is 11 amino acids. Germline V gene data show CDR1 as MNHEY and CDR2 as SMNVEV (reference sequence). Unmatched junction bases numbered 3, after V lost 8 bases and J lost 9 bases. The CDR3 DNA follows: TGTGCCAGCCGACTAGCGGGATCGCAGTACTTC. Encoded protein: CASRLAGSQYF.

J is TRBJ1-6 and V is TRBV7-9; 11 bases line up with TRBD1. Germline CDR1 and CDR2: SEHNR and FQNEAQ (reference sequence). This CDR3 contains 15 residues. V trimming: 5 bases; J trimming: 8 bases; junction bases outside the gene matches: 5. The CDR3 here is CASSLRDRGDSPLHF. The CDR3 DNA reads as TGTGCCAGCAGCCTCCGGGACAGGGGGGATTCACCCCTCCACTTT.

This clone was seen a handful of times. V is TRBV19 and J is TRBJ1-4; D is perhaps TRBD1 (5 bases). The germline gives CDR1 LNHDA, CDR2 SQIVND (reference sequence). The CDR3 extends over 16 amino acids. Trimming cost V 4 bases and J 2 bases, with 14 bases left between them. The CDR3 nucleotides read TGTGCCAGTAGTACGAACAGGATCCTCACTAATGAAAAACTGTTTTTT. As protein: CASSTNRILTNEKLFF.